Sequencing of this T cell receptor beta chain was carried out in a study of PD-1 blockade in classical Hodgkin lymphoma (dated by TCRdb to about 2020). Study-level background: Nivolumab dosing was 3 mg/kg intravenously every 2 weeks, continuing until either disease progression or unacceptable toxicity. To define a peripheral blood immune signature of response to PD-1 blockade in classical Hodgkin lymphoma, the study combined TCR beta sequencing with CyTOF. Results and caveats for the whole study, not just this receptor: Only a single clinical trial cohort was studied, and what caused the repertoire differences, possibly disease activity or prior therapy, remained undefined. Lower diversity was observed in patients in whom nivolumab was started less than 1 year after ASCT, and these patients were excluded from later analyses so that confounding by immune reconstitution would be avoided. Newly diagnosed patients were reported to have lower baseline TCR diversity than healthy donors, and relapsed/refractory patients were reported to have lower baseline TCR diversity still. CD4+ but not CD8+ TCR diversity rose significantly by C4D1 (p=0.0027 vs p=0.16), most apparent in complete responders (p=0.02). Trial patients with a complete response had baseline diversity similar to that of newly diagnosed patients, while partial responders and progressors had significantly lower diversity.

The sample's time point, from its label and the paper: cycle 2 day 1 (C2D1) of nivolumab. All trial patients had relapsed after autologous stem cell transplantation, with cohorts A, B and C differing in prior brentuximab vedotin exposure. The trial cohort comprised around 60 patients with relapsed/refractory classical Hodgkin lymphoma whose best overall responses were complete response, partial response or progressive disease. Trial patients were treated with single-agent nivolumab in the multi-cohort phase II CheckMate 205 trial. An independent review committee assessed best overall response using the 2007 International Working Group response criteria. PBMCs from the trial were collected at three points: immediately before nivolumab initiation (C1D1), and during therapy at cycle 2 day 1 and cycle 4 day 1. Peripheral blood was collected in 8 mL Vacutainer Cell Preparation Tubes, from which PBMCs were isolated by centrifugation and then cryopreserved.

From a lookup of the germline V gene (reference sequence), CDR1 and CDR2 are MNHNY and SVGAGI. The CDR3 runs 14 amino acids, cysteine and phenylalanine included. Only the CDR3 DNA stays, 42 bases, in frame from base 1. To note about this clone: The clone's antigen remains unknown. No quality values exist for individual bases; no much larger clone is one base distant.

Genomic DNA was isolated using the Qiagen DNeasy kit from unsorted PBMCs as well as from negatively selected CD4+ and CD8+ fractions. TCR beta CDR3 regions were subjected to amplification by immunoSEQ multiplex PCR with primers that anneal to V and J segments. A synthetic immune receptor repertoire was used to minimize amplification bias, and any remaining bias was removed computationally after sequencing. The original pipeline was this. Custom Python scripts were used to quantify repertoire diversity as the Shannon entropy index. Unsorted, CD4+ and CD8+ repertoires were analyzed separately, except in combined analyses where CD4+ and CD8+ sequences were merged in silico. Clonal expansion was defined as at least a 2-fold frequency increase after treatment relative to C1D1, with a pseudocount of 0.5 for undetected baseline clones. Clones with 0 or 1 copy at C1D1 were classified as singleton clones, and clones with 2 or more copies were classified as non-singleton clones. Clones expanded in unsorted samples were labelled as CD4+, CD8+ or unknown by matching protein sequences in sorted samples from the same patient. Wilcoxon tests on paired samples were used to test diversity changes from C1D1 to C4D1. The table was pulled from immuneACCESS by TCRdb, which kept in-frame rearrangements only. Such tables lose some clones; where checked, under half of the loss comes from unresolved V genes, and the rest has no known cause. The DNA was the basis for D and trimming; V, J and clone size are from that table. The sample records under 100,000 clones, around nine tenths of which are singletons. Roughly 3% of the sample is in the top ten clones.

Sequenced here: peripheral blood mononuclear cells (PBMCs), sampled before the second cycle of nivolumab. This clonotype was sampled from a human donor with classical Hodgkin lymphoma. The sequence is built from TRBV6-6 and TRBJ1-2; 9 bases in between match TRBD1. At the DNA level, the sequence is TGTGCTGGGTTTGGTACAGGGGGCAGCTATGGCTACACCTTC. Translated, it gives CAGFGTGGSYGYTF.